This TCR beta chain stems from a study of CD4 T cells in relation to SARS-CoV-2 and coronaviruses. Note on this clone: The antigen is not known.

Data came from immunoSEQ multiplex PCR; TCRdb stores just in-frame clones and leaves some out. The sample has 38,000 or so clones, around 83% seen once. V was trimmed by 5 bases and J by 4 bases, leaving 15 bases between them. CDR3 length: 15 residues. Per the germline V gene, CDR1 is KGHSH and CDR2 is LQKENI. Material: naive CD4+ T cells from PBMCs, cultured in vitro. Subset noted: naive CD4+ T cells isolated by negative enrichment. V gene TRBV18 combines with J gene TRBJ1-5; D not resolved. The sequence came from an adult with COVID-19. The CDR3 DNA reads as TGTGCCAGCTCAAGTTCCGGGCCCAAAAATCAGCCCCAGCATTTT. Protein product: CASSSSGPKNQPQHF.